Sequencing of this TCR beta chain was carried out in a study of beta chain features in type 1 diabetes. The V gene lost 0 bases and the J gene lost 3 bases, with 10 bases spanning the gap. CDR3 length equals 15 residues. In germline, CDR1 is ENHRY, CDR2 SYGVKD. Worth noting for this clone: Its antigen is unknown.

Every isolated RNA sample was fully reverse transcribed, so sequencing captured expressed TCRB transcripts. Data came from immunoSEQ multiplex PCR; TCRdb stores just in-frame clones and leaves some out. The sample lists about 360,000 clones; around 12% were seen once. Broader study findings: Type 1 diabetes patients showed a moderate but significant shortening of TCRB CDR3s in all four CD4+ subsets.

This rearrangement joins TRBV10-3 to TRBJ2-3; D ambiguous. Sequenced material: naive CD4+ T cells from blood. This receptor was identified in a man between 18 and 35 years old in good health. CDR3 residues: CAISESTRETDTQYF. The CDR3 nucleotides read TGTGCCATCAGTGAGTCGACAAGAGAGACAGATACGCAGTATTTT.